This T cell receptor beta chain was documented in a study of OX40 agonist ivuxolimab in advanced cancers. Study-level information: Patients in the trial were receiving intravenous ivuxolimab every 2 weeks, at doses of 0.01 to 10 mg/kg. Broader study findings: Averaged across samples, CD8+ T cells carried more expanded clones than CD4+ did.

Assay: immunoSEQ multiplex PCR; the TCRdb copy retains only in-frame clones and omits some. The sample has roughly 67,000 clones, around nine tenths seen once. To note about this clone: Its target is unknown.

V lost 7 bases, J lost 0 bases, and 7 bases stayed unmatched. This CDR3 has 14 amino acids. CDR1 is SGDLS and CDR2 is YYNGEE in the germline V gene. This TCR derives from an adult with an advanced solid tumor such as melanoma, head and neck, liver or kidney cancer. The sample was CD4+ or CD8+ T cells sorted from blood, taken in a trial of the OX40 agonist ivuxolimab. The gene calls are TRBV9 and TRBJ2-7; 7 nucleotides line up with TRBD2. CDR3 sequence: CASSVSGNSYEQYF. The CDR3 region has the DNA TGTGCCAGCTCCGTCAGCGGGAACTCCTACGAGCAGTACTTC.